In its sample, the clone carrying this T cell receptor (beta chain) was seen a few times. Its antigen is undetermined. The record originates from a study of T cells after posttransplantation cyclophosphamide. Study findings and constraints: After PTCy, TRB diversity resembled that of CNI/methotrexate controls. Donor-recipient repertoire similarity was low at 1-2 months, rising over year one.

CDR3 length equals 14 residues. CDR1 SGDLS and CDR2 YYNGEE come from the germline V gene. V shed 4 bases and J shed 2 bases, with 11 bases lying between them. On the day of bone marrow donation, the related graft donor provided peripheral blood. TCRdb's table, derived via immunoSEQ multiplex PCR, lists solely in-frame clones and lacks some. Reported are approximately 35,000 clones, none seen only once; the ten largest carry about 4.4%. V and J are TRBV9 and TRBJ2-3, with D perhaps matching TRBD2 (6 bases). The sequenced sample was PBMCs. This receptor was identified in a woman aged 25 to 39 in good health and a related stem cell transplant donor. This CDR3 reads CASSLAGTTDTQYF. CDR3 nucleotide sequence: TGTGCCAGCAGCCTGGCGGGGACCACAGATACGCAGTATTTT.